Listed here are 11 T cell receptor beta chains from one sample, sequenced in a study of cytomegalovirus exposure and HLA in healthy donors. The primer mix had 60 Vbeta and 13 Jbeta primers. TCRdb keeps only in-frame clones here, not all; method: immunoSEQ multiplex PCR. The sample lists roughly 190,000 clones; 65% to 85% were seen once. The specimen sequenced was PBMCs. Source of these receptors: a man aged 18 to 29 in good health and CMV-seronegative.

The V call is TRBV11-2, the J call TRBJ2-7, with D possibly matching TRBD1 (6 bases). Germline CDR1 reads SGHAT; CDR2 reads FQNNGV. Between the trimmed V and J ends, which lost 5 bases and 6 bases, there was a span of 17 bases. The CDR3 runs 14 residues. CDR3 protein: CASSPTGSPGEQYF. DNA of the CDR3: TGTGCCAGCAGCCCTACAGGGTCCCCTGGCGAGCAGTACTTC.

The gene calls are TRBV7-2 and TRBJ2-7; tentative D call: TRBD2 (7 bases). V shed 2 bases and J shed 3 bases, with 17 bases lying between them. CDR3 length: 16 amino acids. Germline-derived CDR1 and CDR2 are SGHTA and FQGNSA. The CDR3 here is CASSLKAGHQFYEQYF. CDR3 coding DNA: TGTGCCAGCAGCTTAAAAGCGGGACACCAGTTCTACGAGCAGTACTTC.

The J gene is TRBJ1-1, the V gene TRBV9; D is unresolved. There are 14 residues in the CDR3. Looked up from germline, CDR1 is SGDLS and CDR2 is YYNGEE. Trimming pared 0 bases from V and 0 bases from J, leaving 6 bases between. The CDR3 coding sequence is TGTGCCAGCAGCGTAGCTATGGTGAACACTGAAGCTTTCTTT. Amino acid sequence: CASSVAMVNTEAFF.

CDR3 region: CASRTGTGGYEQYF. As DNA, the CDR3 is TGTGCCAGCAGGACCGGGACAGGGGGCTACGAGCAGTACTTC. This rearrangement joins TRBV19 to TRBJ2-7, with 11 bases that match TRBD1. The length of the CDR3 is 14 residues. Germline V gene sequence: CDR1 LNHDA, CDR2 SQIVND (reference sequence). V lost 9 bases to trimming and J lost 3 bases; unmatched junction nucleotides: 7.

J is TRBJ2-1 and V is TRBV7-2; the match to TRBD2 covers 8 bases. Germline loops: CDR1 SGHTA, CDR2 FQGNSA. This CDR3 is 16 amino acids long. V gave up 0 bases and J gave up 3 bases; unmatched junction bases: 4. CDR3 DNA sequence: TGTGCCAGCAGCTTAGCCAGCGGGGGCCACTACAATGAGCAGTTCTTC. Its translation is CASSLASGGHYNEQFF.

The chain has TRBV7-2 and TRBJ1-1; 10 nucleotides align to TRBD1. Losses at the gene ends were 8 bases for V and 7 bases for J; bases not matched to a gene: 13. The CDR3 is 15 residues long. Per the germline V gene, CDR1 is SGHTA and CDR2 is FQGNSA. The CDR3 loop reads CASVIRGGQGVEAFF. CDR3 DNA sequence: TGTGCCAGCGTCATAAGGGGCGGACAGGGGGTTGAAGCTTTCTTT.

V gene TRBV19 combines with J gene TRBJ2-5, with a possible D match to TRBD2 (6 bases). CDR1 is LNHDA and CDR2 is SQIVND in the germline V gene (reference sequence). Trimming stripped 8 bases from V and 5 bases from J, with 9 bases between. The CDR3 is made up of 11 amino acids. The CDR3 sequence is CASGGYETQYF. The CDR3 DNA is TGTGCCAGTGGGGGGTATGAGACCCAGTACTTC.

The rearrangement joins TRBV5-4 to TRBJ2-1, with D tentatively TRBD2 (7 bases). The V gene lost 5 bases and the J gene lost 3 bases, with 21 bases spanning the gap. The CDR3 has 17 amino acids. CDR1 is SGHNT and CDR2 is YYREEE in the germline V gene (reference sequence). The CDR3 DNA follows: TGTGCCAGCAGTCGGGGCGGGGGCCCGCGTATCTACAATGAGCAGTTCTTC. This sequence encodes CASSRGGGPRIYNEQFF.

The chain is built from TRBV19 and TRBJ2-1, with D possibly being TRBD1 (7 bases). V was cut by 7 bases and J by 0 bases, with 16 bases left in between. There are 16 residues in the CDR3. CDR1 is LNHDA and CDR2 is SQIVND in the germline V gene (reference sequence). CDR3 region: CASKEGAYASYNEQFF. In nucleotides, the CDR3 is TGTGCCAGTAAGGAGGGGGCTTATGCCTCCTACAATGAGCAGTTCTTC.

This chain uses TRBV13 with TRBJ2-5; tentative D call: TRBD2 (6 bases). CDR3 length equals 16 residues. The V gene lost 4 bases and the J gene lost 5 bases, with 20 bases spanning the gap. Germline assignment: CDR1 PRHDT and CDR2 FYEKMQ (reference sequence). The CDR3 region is CASSSRDSGLGETQYF. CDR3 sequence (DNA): TGTGCCAGCAGCTCGAGGGACTCGGGGCTAGGGGAGACCCAGTACTTC.

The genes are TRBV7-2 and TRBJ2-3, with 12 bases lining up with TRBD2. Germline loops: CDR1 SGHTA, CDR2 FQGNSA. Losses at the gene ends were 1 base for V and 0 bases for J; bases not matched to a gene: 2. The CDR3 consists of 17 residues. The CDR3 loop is CASSLVGTSGSTDTQYF. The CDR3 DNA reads TGTGCCAGCAGCTTAGTCGGGACTAGCGGGAGCACAGATACGCAGTATTTT.